This T cell receptor (beta chain) was retrieved from a study of STAT5B mutations in CD4+ large granular lymphocyte leukemia. General study findings and limits: CD4-sorted patient repertoires seemed more clonal than healthy CD4+ repertoires.

Germline CDR1 SGHRS, CDR2 YFSETQ. J was trimmed by 2 bases and V by 4 bases; bases with no gene match: 4. This CDR3 has 14 amino acids. This clone was recorded only once. Its cognate antigen is unknown. The assay was immunoSEQ multiplex PCR, and TCRdb's table has in-frame clones only and misses some. Among around 35,000 clones listed, 70% to 90% were seen once. This clonotype was sampled from a human donor in good health. V gene TRBV5-1 combines with J gene TRBJ2-3, with 7 bases that match TRBD2. The sequencing sample was made of CD4+ T cells from blood buffy coats. The CDR3: CASSHGTITDTQYF. The CDR3 DNA follows: TGCGCCAGCAGCCACGGGACTATCACAGATACGCAGTATTTT.